This is a list of T cell receptor beta chains from one sample in a study of T cells in tuberculosis. This table comes from immunoSEQ multiplex PCR, and its TCRdb copy is limited to in-frame clones, with some not included. The repertoire holds roughly 35,000 clones, with about 91% as singletons. The sequenced sample was PBMCs, obtained at tuberculosis diagnosis. The origin of the receptors is an adult with tuberculosis. Some clones in this sample may be carry-over from other donors' samples. CDR3s include the opening cysteine and the closing phenylalanine or tryptophan. D genes are given only for firm matches. Some rows have no size entry. The others give once, few or many, or a class for an expanded clone.

V gene	D gene	J gene	clone size	CDR3 DNA	CDR3 protein
TRBV11-2	TRBD1	TRBJ1-3	-	TGTGCCAGCAGCTTAGCGCCCCGACAGGGAAATGGAAACACCATATATTTT	CASSLAPRQGNGNTIYF
TRBV7-8	TRBD2	TRBJ2-3	-	TGTGCCACCAAGGGACTAGCGGTTAGCACAGATACGCAGTATTTT	CATKGLAVSTDTQYF
TRBV9	-	TRBJ2-3	-	TGTGCCAGCAGCTACCGGCAGGCCAACACAGATACGCAGTATTTT	CASSYRQANTDTQYF
TRBV18	-	TRBJ1-6	-	TGTGCCAGCTCACCAAGAGGTGCCGATTCACCCCTCCACTTT	CASSPRGADSPLHF
TRBV27	-	TRBJ2-7	-	TGTGCCAGCAGTTTATTCCCAGTTCCGACAGGCGAGCAGTACTTC	CASSLFPVPTGEQYF
TRBV6-6	-	TRBJ2-7	-	TGTGCCAGCACCGTCACAGGGTCCTACGAGCAGTACTTC	CASTVTGSYEQYF
TRBV10-3	-	TRBJ1-1	-	TGTGCCATCAGTGAGCGTTCAGGGGTGAACACTGAAGCTTTCTTT	CAISERSGVNTEAFF
TRBV9	TRBD2	TRBJ2-7	-	TGTGCCAGCAGCGCCGGACTAGGGGCCTACGAGCAGTACTTC	CASSAGLGAYEQYF
TRBV11-2	-	TRBJ2-3	-	TGTGCCAGCAGCGCGCGACAGGGCCTAGCGGATACGCAGTATTTT	CASSARQGLADTQYF
TRBV27	-	TRBJ2-3	-	TGTGCCAGCAGTTTATTTTTCCCTGGCACAGATACGCAGTATTTT	CASSLFFPGTDTQYF
TRBV7-2	-	TRBJ2-7	-	TGTGCCAGCAGCTTAGTTGGGGGGGCCAACGAGCAGTACTTC	CASSLVGGANEQYF
TRBV6-5	TRBD1	TRBJ1-3	-	TGTGCCAGCAGCCTGGGACAGACCACTGGAAACACCATATATTTT	CASSLGQTTGNTIYF
TRBV9	TRBD1	TRBJ1-2	once	TGTGCCAGCAGCGCTACCGGGACAGAGAACTATGGCTACACCTTC	CASSATGTENYGYTF
TRBV6-1	TRBD1	TRBJ2-7	-	TGTGCCAGCAGTGAAGGCGATTACGGGACAGCGTACGAGCAGTACTTC	CASSEGDYGTAYEQYF
TRBV6-1	-	TRBJ1-1	-	TGTGCCAGTCTAGGACAGATTATGAACACTGAAGCTTTCTTT	CASLGQIMNTEAFF
TRBV5-1	-	TRBJ1-1	-	TGCGCCAGCAGCTTGGGCTCAGGGGCCGCTAACACTGAAGCTTTCTTT	CASSLGSGAANTEAFF
TRBV2	-	TRBJ2-7	-	TGTGCCAGCAGGACGTCGCGTCAGGGGCCCTACGAGCAGTACTTC	CASRTSRQGPYEQYF
TRBV19	TRBD1	TRBJ2-6	once	TGTGCCAGCTGCCGGGGACAGAGTTTTTCTGGGGCCAACGTCCTGACTTTC	CASCRGQSFSGANVLTF
TRBV11-2	TRBD1	TRBJ2-3	-	TGTGCCAGCAGCCCTTCGGCCAGGGGGCGACCAGATACGCAGTATTTT	CASSPSARGRPDTQYF
TRBV19	-	TRBJ1-5	-	TGTGCCAGTAGTAGCTCAGGGTTTTATAGCAATCAGCCCCAGCATTTT	CASSSSGFYSNQPQHF
TRBV6-1	-	TRBJ1-1	-	TGTGCCAGCAGTGAATTGGGAGCGAACACTGAAGCTTTCTTT	CASSELGANTEAFF
TRBV14	-	TRBJ1-1	few	TGTGCCAGCAGCCAAGCGGCGGCCGCCGGCACTGAAGCTTTCTTT	CASSQAAAAGTEAFF
TRBV16	TRBD1	TRBJ1-1	-	TGTGCCAGCAGCCAATGGACAGGAGAAGCTTTCTTT	CASSQWTGEAFF
TRBV14	-	TRBJ2-2	once	TGTGCCAGCAGCCAACTCAGGACCGGGGAGCTGTTTTTT	CASSQLRTGELFF
TRBV29-1	-	TRBJ2-7	-	TGCAGCGTTCTTCAGAGGGGACGGGAAAAGGAGCGGGTTACCTACGAGCAGTACTTC	CSVLQRGREKERVTYEQYF
TRBV2	TRBD1	TRBJ1-1	-	TGTGCCAGCGTTCTCCGGGACAGGGGCACTGAAGCTTTCTTT	CASVLRDRGTEAFF
TRBV5-1	-	TRBJ2-7	-	TGCGCCAGCAGCCCACGACAGAAATACGAGCAGTACTTC	CASSPRQKYEQYF
TRBV7-6	-	TRBJ1-5	-	TGTGCCAGCAGCTTAACATCGAATCAGCCCCAGCATTTT	CASSLTSNQPQHF
TRBV27	-	TRBJ2-1	-	TGTGCCAGCAGTTTCTACACGGGGTCGACAATCCAGTTCTTC	CASSFYTGSTIQFF
TRBV11-3	TRBD1	TRBJ1-6	-	TGTGCCAGCAGCCGGGACAGGGTCAACTCACCCCTCCACTTT	CASSRDRVNSPLHF
TRBV5-1	TRBD2	TRBJ2-2	-	TGCGCCAGCAGCTTGGGAAAGCGGGGGAACACCGGGGAGCTGTTTTTT	CASSLGKRGNTGELFF
TRBV5-1	-	TRBJ2-7	-	TGCGCCAGCAGTCCCAAACAGGGCAGCTCCTACGAGCAGTACTTC	CASSPKQGSSYEQYF
TRBV2	-	TRBJ2-6	few	TGTGCCAGCAGACAAACACACTCTGGGGCCAACGTCCTGACTTTC	CASRQTHSGANVLTF
TRBV18	TRBD1	TRBJ2-5	-	TGTGCCAGCTCACCGACGACAGGGTCAGAGAAGACCCAGTACTTC	CASSPTTGSEKTQYF
TRBV6-6	TRBD2	TRBJ2-7	few	TGTGCCAGCAGGGGAGGCGGGGGGTTCCATGAGCAGTACTTC	CASRGGGGFHEQYF
TRBV6-5	-	TRBJ2-7	-	TGTGCCAGCAGTTACTCTGGCGGTGGGCAGTACTTC	CASSYSGGGQYF
TRBV9	TRBD1	TRBJ1-2	-	TGTGCCAGCAGCAAGGGGGCGCCGGGGACTAGCTATGGCTACACCTTC	CASSKGAPGTSYGYTF
TRBV5-1	-	TRBJ1-2	once	TGCGCCAGCAGCTTGGGACTTCTGGCGAACTATGGCTACACCTTC	CASSLGLLANYGYTF
TRBV5-1	-	TRBJ2-3	once	TGCGCCAGCAGCTTCCCGGGGGCAGATACGCAGTATTTT	CASSFPGADTQYF
TRBV18	-	TRBJ1-1	-	TGTGCCAGCTCACCACTGGGCAGGGAAGGAACTGAAGCTTTCTTT	CASSPLGREGTEAFF
TRBV5-1	TRBD1	TRBJ1-1	once	TGCGCCAGCAGCTTGACGGGACAGGGGGCCACTGAAGCTTTCTTT	CASSLTGQGATEAFF
TRBV13	TRBD1	TRBJ1-1	-	TGTGCCAGCAGCGTCCCCGGGACAGGGGGCGTCACTGAAGCTTTCTTT	CASSVPGTGGVTEAFF
TRBV19	-	TRBJ2-3	-	TGTGCCAGTAGTACAGGGGGCACAGATACGCAGTATTTT	CASSTGGTDTQYF
TRBV5-1	TRBD2	TRBJ2-7	-	TGCGCCAGCAGCTCACTAGCGGGGGACGAGCAGTACTTC	CASSSLAGDEQYF
TRBV5-1	TRBD2	TRBJ2-1	-	TGCGCCAGCAGCTTGGGGCTAGCGGGGGTGAATGAGCAGTTCTTC	CASSLGLAGVNEQFF
TRBV29-1	-	TRBJ1-2	-	TGCAGCGTTGGCGGAAACGATGGCTACACCTTC	CSVGGNDGYTF
TRBV15	-	TRBJ1-2	-	TGTGCCACCAGCAGAGGGACCCTCACAGGCATCTCCTTTGGCTACACCTTC	CATSRGTLTGISFGYTF
TRBV29-1	-	TRBJ1-1	-	TGCAGCGCTCGTGGGGGGTCGGCCTGGGAAGCTTTCTTT	CSARGGSAWEAFF
TRBV6-1	-	TRBJ2-3	-	TGTGCCAGCAGGGACTACCCCTTCACAGATACGCAGTATTTT	CASRDYPFTDTQYF
TRBV19	-	TRBJ1-1	-	TGTGCCAGTCCCCCGGGGGGGAGGGCCACTGAAGCTTTCTTT	CASPPGGRATEAFF
TRBV7-8	TRBD1	TRBJ2-7	-	TGTGCCAGCAGCTACGACAGGGACGTTCTAGGCCACGAGCAGTACTTC	CASSYDRDVLGHEQYF
TRBV25-1	-	TRBJ1-6	once	TGTGCCAGCAGCGGCGGAGGGGAGGGGTATTATAATTCACCCCTCCACTTT	CASSGGGEGYYNSPLHF
TRBV5-4	TRBD1	TRBJ2-7	-	TGTGCCAGCAGCCAAGGACAGGGGAAAGGATACGAGCAGTACTTC	CASSQGQGKGYEQYF